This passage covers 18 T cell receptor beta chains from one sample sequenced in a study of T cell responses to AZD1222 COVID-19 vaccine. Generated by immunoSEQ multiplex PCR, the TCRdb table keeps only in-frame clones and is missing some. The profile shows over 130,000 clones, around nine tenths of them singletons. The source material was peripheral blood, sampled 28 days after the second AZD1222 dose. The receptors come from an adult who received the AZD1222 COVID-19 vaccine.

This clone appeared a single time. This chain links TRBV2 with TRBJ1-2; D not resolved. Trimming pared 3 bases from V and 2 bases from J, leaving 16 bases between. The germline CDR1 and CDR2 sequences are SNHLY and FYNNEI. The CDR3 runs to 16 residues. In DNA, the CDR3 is TGTGCCAGCAGTGACATCCTTGGGTCCCTAAACTATGGCTACACCTTC. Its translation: CASSDILGSLNYGYTF.

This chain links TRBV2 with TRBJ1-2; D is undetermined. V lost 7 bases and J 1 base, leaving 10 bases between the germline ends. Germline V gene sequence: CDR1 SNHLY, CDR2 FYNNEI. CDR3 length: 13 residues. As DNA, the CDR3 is TGTGCCAGCACCAGATCTTTTAACTATGGCTACACCTTC. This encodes CASTRSFNYGYTF. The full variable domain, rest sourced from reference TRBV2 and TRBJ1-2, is EPEVTQTPSHQVTQMGQEVILRCVPISNHLYFYWYRQILGQKVEFLVSFYNNEISEKSEIFDDQFSVERPDGSNFTLKIRSTKLEDSAMYFCASTRSFNYGYTFGSGTRLTVV.

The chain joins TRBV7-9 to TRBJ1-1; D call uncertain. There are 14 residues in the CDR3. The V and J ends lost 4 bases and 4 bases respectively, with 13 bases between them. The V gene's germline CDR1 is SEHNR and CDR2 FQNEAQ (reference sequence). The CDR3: CASSSPGGPTEAFF. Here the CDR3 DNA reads TGTGCCAGCAGCTCCCCCGGAGGGCCCACTGAAGCTTTCTTT.

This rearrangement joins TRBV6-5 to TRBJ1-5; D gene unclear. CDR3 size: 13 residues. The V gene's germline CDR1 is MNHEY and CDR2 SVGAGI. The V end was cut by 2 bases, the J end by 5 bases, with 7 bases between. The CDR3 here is CASSYEPDQPQHF. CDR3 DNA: TGTGCCAGCAGTTACGAGCCGGATCAGCCCCAGCATTTT.

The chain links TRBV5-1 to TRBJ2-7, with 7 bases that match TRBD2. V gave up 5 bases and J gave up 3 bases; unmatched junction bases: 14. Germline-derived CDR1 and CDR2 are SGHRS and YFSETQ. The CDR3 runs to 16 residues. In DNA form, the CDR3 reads TGCGCCAGCAGGTACACCCCTAGCGGAACTCTCTACGAGCAGTACTTC. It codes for CASRYTPSGTLYEQYF.

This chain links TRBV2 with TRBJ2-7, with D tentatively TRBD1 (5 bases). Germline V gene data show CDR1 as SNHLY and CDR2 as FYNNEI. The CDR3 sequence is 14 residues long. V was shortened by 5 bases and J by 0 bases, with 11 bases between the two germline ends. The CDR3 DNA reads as TGTGCCAGCAGTAGAGACAGCAGCTCCTACGAGCAGTACTTC. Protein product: CASSRDSSSYEQYF.

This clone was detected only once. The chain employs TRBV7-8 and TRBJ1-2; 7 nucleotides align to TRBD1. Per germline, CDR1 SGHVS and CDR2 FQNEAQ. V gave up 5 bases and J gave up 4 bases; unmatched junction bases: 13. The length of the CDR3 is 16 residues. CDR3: CASSQGDSLSTYGYTF. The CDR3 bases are TGTGCCAGCAGCCAGGGGGACAGTTTGTCGACCTATGGCTACACCTTC. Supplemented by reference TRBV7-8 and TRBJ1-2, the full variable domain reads GAGVSQSPRYKVAKRGQDVALRCDPISGHVSLFWYQQALGQGPEFLTYFQNEAQLDKSGLPSDRFFAERPEGSVSTLKIQRTQQEDSAVYLCASSQGDSLSTYGYTFGSGTRLTVV.

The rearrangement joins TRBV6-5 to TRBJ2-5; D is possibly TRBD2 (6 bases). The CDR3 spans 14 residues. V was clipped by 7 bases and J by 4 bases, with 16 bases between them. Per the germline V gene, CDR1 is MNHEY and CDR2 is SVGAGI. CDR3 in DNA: TGTGCCAGCACCGGGGGTGGAGTTGGAGAGACCCAGTACTTC. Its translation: CASTGGGVGETQYF.

The CDR3 region has the DNA TGTGCCACCAGTGATTTGGCAGGGGGCCTATCCGGGGAGCTGTTTTTT. It is translated as CATSDLAGGLSGELFF. V gene TRBV24-1 combines with J gene TRBJ2-2, with TRBD1 identical over 8 bases. The CDR3 runs 16 residues. The V and J ends lost 0 bases and 6 bases, in that order; junction bases with no gene match: 5. Germline-derived CDR1 and CDR2 are KGHDR and SFDVKD.

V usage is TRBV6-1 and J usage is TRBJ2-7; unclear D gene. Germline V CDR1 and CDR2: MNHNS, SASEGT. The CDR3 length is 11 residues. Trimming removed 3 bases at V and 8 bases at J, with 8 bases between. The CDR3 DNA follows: TGTGCCAGCAGTGAGAAAGGGAAGCAGTACTTC. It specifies CASSEKGKQYF.

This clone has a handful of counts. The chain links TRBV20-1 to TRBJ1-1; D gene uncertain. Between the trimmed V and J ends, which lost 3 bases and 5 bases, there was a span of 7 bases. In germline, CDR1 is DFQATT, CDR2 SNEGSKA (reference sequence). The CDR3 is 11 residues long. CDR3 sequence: CSASSGTEAFF. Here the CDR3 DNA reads TGCAGTGCTAGTTCCGGGACTGAAGCTTTCTTT.

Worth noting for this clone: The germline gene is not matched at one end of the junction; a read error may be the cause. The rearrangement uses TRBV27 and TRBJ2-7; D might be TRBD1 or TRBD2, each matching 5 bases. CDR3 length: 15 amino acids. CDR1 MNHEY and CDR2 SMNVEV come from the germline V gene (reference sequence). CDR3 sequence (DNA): TGTGCCAGCAGTTTAGGGACCACCTTCTCCTCCGAGCAGTACTTC. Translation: CASSLGTTFSSEQYF.

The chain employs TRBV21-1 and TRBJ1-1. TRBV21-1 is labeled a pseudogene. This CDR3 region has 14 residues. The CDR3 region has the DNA TGTGCCAGCAGCAAATCTACGGGGTGCACTGAAGCTTTCTTT. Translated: CASSKSTGCTEAFF.

The DNA for the CDR3 is TGTGCCAGCAGCCTGGGGACAGGGAACTATGGCTACACCTTC. Translating gives CASSLGTGNYGYTF. The chain is built from TRBV14 and TRBJ1-2; 9 nucleotides agree with TRBD1. Unmatched junction bases numbered 2, after V lost 4 bases and J lost 2 bases. Germline lookup yields CDR1 SGHDN and CDR2 FVKESK. CDR3 length equals 14 residues.

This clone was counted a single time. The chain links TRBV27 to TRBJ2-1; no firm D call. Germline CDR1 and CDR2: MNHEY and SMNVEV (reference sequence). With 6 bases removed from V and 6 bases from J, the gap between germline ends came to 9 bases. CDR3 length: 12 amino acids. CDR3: CASRGRSNEQFF. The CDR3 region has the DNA TGTGCCAGCAGGGGCCGATCCAATGAGCAGTTCTTC.

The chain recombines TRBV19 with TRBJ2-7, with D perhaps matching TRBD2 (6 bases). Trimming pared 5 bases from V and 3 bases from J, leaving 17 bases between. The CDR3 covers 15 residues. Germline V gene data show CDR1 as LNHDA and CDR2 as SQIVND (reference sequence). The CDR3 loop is CASSSWDSPHYEQYF. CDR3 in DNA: TGTGCCAGTAGTTCCTGGGACTCTCCACACTACGAGCAGTACTTC.

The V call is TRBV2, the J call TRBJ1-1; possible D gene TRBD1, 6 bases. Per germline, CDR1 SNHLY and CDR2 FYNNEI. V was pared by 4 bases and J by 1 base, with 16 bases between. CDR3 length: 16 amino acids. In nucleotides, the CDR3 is TGTGCCAGCAGTGTTACAGGGAGGTTTGGGAACACTGAAGCTTTCTTT. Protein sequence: CASSVTGRFGNTEAFF.

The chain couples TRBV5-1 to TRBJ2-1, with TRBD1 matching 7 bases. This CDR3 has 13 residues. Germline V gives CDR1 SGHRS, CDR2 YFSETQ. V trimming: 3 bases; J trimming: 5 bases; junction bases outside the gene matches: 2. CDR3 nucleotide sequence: TGCGCCAGCAGCTCGGGACAGAACAATGAGCAGTTCTTC. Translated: CASSSGQNNEQFF.